This record looks at one TCR beta chain sequence and its context. This sample was taken from a study of blood T cell repertoires in COVID-19. As for the study in general: The United States, Italy and Spain provided the acute and convalescent COVID-19 samples. Sample material is recorded as cDNA or gDNA derived from T cells, B-cell-depleted T cells, or PBMCs.

Germline V gives CDR1 SGHRS, CDR2 YFSETQ. V lost 5 bases to trimming and J lost 7 bases, with 24 bases between them. The CDR3 contains 17 residues. Profiling relied on immunoSEQ multiplex PCR, and the TCRdb table lists in-frame clones only, not all of them. Among 250,000 to 350,000 clones listed, roughly 87% were seen once. The sequenced material came from peripheral blood. The TCR comes from a man aged 18 to 30 with active or convalescent COVID-19. The chain has TRBV5-1 and TRBJ1-4; maybe TRBD1 (5 bases). CDR3 bases: TGCGCCAGCAGTTTTGGCGGAGCCGGGACCGGGAGTGAAAAACTGTTTTTT. Amino acids: CASSFGGAGTGSEKLFF.